These 20 T cell receptor beta chains were sequenced from one sample in a study of cytomegalovirus exposure and HLA in healthy donors. The PCR ran on 60 Vbeta and 13 Jbeta primers. Clones were read by immunoSEQ multiplex PCR, and TCRdb kept only the in-frame ones, dropping some. This sample has 130,000 to 150,000 clones, with almost 80% found just once. The sequencing sample was made of PBMCs. The receptors originated from a woman aged 40 to 50 in good health and CMV-seropositive.

V and J are TRBV11-2 and TRBJ2-1, with 7 bases aligning to TRBD2. Germline assignment: CDR1 SGHAT and CDR2 FQNNGV. The CDR3 loop spans 15 amino acids. Trimming at V came to 6 bases and at J to 3 bases, leaving 8 bases not matched to a gene. This chain's CDR3 is CASRALAKRYNEQFF. CDR3 nucleotides: TGTGCCAGCAGGGCACTAGCGAAACGCTACAATGAGCAGTTCTTC.

This clone was counted a few times. This chain links TRBV7-9 with TRBJ2-6, with D possibly being TRBD2 (6 bases). Germline CDR1 and CDR2: SEHNR and FQNEAQ (reference sequence). There are 19 residues in the CDR3. Trimming left V 1 base short and J 0 bases short, with 16 bases between. The CDR3 sequence is CASSLVGGRSPSGANVLTF. The CDR3 nucleotides are TGTGCCAGCAGCTTAGTGGGGGGACGATCCCCCTCTGGGGCCAACGTCCTGACTTTC.

This sequence joins TRBV7-9 and TRBJ2-2; 14 positions agree with TRBD2. Trimming cost V 3 bases and J 7 bases; bases outside gene matches: 4. CDR1 and CDR2 (germline): SEHNR, FQNEAQ (reference sequence). This CDR3 spans 16 amino acids. In nucleotides, the CDR3 is TGTGCCAGCAGCTTTGGACTAGCGGGGGGACACGGGGAGCTGTTTTTT. It yields the protein CASSFGLAGGHGELFF. The whole variable domain, remainder taken from reference TRBV7-9 and TRBJ2-2, is DTGVSQNPRHKITKRGQNVTFRCDPISEHNRLYWYRQTLGQGPEFLTYFQNEAQLEKSRLLSDRFSAERPKGSFSTLEIQRTEQGDSAMYLCASSFGLAGGHGELFFGEGSRLTVL.

This clone turned up a few times. The chain couples TRBV5-1 to TRBJ2-5, with 13 bases lining up with TRBD2. After removal of 0 bases from V and 1 base from J, the junction contained 3 bases not matched to a gene. The CDR3 extends over 17 amino acids. Germline V CDR1 and CDR2: SGHRS, YFSETQ. For the CDR3, the DNA is TGCGCCAGCAGCTTGGGACTAGCGGGGGGTTTCCAAGAGACCCAGTACTTC. It is translated as CASSLGLAGGFQETQYF.

The table lists this clone with a few counts. This chain connects TRBV2 to TRBJ2-1; 9 bases agree with TRBD2. Germline trimming cut 2 bases from V and 9 bases from J; bases unmatched to any gene: 8. The CDR3 is 15 residues long. Germline loops: CDR1 SNHLY, CDR2 FYNNEI. The CDR3 bases are TGTGCCAGCAGTGAACTTAGCGGGGGAATTAGTGAGCAGTTCTTC. Translating gives CASSELSGGISEQFF.

The table lists this clone with a few counts. The chain carries TRBV7-9 and TRBJ2-5; D is uncertain. V was trimmed by 6 bases and J by 4 bases, leaving 9 bases between them. CDR3 length: 12 amino acids. The V gene's germline CDR1 is SEHNR and CDR2 FQNEAQ (reference sequence). The CDR3 DNA reads TGTGCCAGCAGGGGTTCGGGAGAGACCCAGTACTTC. This encodes CASRGSGETQYF.

The rearrangement uses TRBV10-3 and TRBJ2-3, with 10 bases that match TRBD2. Germline V lookup: CDR1 ENHRY, CDR2 SYGVKD. The V segment lost 7 bases and the J segment 4 bases; nucleotides outside the gene matches: 5. There are 14 residues in the CDR3. The CDR3 loop reads CAIIRTSGADTQYF. DNA for the CDR3: TGTGCCATCATCCGGACTAGCGGTGCAGATACGCAGTATTTT.

The chain recombines TRBV15 with TRBJ2-5; 9 nucleotides line up with TRBD1. CDR3 length: 13 residues. Trimming removed 7 bases from V and 5 bases from J; junction bases left unmatched: 5. Germline V CDR1 and CDR2: LNHNV, YYDKDF (reference sequence). CDR3 DNA: TGTGCCACCAAGACAGGGGGTCGGGAGACCCAGTACTTC. This gives the protein CATKTGGRETQYF.

The genes are TRBV6-6 and TRBJ1-2; 8 bases are shared with TRBD1. V shed 5 bases, J shed 4 bases, and the junction held 9 bases outside the gene matches. Per the germline V gene, CDR1 is MNHNY and CDR2 is SVGAGI (reference sequence). CDR3 length equals 15 residues. The CDR3: CASSNDRGGPYGYTF. The CDR3 DNA sequence: TGTGCCAGCAGTAATGACAGGGGAGGACCCTATGGCTACACCTTC.

This chain connects TRBV9 to TRBJ2-3; D gene ambiguous. The CDR3 totals 15 residues. V was clipped by 3 bases and J by 2 bases, with 13 bases between them. CDR1 and CDR2 (germline): SGDLS, YYNGEE. In DNA, the CDR3 is TGTGCCAGCAGCGGCCCAATGAGTACCACAGATACGCAGTATTTT. Translating gives CASSGPMSTTDTQYF.

The rearrangement uses TRBV19 and TRBJ1-3, with 7 bases identical to TRBD1. Looked up from germline, CDR1 is LNHDA and CDR2 is SQIVND (reference sequence). The CDR3 length is 16 residues. Losses at the gene ends were 4 bases for V and 0 bases for J; bases not matched to a gene: 6. For the CDR3, the DNA is TGTGCCAGTAGTACGGGACAGCGTTTCTCTGGAAACACCATATATTTT. This encodes CASSTGQRFSGNTIYF. Full variable domain (rest looked up from reference TRBV19 and TRBJ1-3): DGGITQSPKYLFRKEGQNVTLSCEQNLNHDAMYWYRQDPGQGLRLIYYSQIVNDFQKGDIAEGYSVSREKKESFPLTVTSAQKNPTAFYLCASSTGQRFSGNTIYFGEGSWLTVV.

The genes are TRBV7-2 and TRBJ1-6; 7 bases fit TRBD1. V lost 4 bases and J lost 7; bases outside the gene matches: 4. CDR1 and CDR2 from the germline V gene are SGHTA and FQGNSA. The CDR3 consists of 14 residues. The CDR3 DNA reads as TGTGCCAGCAGCTCGGGACAGACCAATTCACCCCTCCACTTT. Translating it yields CASSSGQTNSPLHF.

CDR3 DNA sequence: TGTGCCAGCAGCTTCAACGGGGTAGGGACCGGGGAGCTGTTTTTT. As protein: CASSFNGVGTGELFF. The chain carries TRBV5-4 and TRBJ2-2; TRBD2 might be the D (5 bases). V lost 2 bases to trimming and J lost 5 bases, with 13 bases between them. Germline assignment: CDR1 SGHNT and CDR2 YYREEE (reference sequence). The CDR3 length is 15 residues.

The chain couples TRBV18 to TRBJ2-4, with TRBD1 matching 9 bases. Germline values: CDR1 KGHSH, CDR2 LQKENI. The CDR3 consists of 15 residues. The trim removed 0 bases at V and 6 bases at J, leaving 3 bases unmatched. For the CDR3, the DNA is TGTGCCAGCTCACCACCCGGGACAGGGTTAAACATTCAGTACTTC. It is translated as CASSPPGTGLNIQYF.

The rearrangement links TRBV5-4 to TRBJ2-7, with 11 bases that match TRBD2. Per germline, CDR1 SGHNT and CDR2 YYREEE (reference sequence). The CDR3 runs to 15 residues. V lost 9 bases to trimming and J lost 2 bases; unmatched junction nucleotides: 10. The CDR3 DNA sequence: TGTGCCACCTCCAAAATTAGCGGGGGGGCCTACGAGCAGTACTTC. It translates to CATSKISGGAYEQYF.

This chain uses TRBV2 with TRBJ2-1; TRBD1 aligns across 12 bases. The CDR3 loop spans 15 amino acids. CDR1 SNHLY and CDR2 FYNNEI come from the germline V gene. The V and J ends lost 4 bases and 7 bases, in that order; junction bases with no gene match: 5. CDR3 DNA: TGTGCCAGCAGTGTTATGGGACAGGGGGCGAATGAGCAGTTCTTC. This codes for CASSVMGQGANEQFF.

CDR3 amino acids: CASSFSAGSHYNEQFF. The CDR3 DNA reads TGTGCCAGCAGTTTCTCGGCAGGGTCCCACTACAATGAGCAGTTCTTC. The chain is built from TRBV27 and TRBJ2-1, with D possibly TRBD1 on 5 matching bases. The CDR3 is 16 residues long. V was clipped by 3 bases and J by 3 bases, with 15 bases between them. Germline V CDR1 and CDR2: MNHEY, SMNVEV (reference sequence).

This chain uses TRBV19 with TRBJ2-2; 9 bases line up with TRBD1. Germline CDR1 reads LNHDA; CDR2 reads SQIVND (reference sequence). After removal of 7 bases from V and 6 bases from J, the junction contained 12 bases not matched to a gene. The CDR3 consists of 16 residues. CDR3 residues: CASTSAGTGRPGELFF. As DNA, the CDR3 is TGTGCCAGTACCTCGGCCGGGACAGGGCGACCCGGGGAGCTGTTTTTT.

The rearrangement links TRBV6-1 to TRBJ2-5, with 12 bases that match TRBD2. This CDR3 comprises 16 residues. Germline CDR1 reads MNHNS; CDR2 reads SASEGT. V was clipped by 4 bases and J by 5 bases; unmatched bases: 8. The DNA of the CDR3 is TGTGCCAGCAGTGCGGCTAGCGGGGGGGTTCGGGAGACCCAGTACTTC. Amino acid sequence: CASSAASGGVRETQYF.

This clone was detected only a few times. V usage is TRBV2 and J usage is TRBJ1-2; perhaps TRBD1 as D (5 bases). There are 13 residues in the CDR3. Trimming cost V 5 bases and J 6 bases, with 13 bases left between them. Germline V lookup: CDR1 SNHLY, CDR2 FYNNEI. CDR3 sequence (DNA): TGTGCCAGCAGTCTCACGGACAAAAATGGCTACACCTTC. Its translation: CASSLTDKNGYTF.